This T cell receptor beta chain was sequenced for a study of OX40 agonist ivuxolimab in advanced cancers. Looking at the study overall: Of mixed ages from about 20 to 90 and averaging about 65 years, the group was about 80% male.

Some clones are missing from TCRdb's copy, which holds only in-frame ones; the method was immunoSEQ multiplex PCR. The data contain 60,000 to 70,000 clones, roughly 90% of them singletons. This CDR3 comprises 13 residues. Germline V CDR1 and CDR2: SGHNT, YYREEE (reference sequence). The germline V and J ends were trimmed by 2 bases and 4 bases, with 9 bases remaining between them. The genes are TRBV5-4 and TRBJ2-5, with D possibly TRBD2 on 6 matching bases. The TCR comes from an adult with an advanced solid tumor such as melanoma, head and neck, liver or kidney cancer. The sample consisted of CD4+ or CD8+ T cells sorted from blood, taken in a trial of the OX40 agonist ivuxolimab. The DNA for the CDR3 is TGTGCCAGCAGCTTCGGGGGAGGAGAGACCCAGTACTTC. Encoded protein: CASSFGGGETQYF.